Shown below are 5 T cell receptor beta chains from a single sample sequenced in a study of T cell changes during pregnancy in multiple sclerosis. Generated by immunoSEQ multiplex PCR, the TCRdb table keeps only in-frame clones and is missing some. The table includes approximately 83,000 clones, 94% detected once. The sample was peripheral blood, taken in the third trimester of pregnancy. The receptors here all came from a female donor with multiple sclerosis, enrolled in a pregnancy study.

This sequence joins TRBV7-8 and TRBJ2-5; 7 positions agree with TRBD1. The CDR3 covers 16 residues. The trim removed 1 base at V and 5 bases at J, leaving 10 bases unmatched. Germline V gene data show CDR1 as SGHVS and CDR2 as FQNEAQ. This chain's CDR3 is CASSLEQGISRETQYF. The CDR3, as DNA: TGTGCCAGCAGCTTAGAACAGGGGATAAGTAGGGAGACCCAGTACTTC.

V and J are TRBV29-1 and TRBJ2-7, with D tentatively TRBD1 (6 bases). In germline, CDR1 is SQVTM, CDR2 ANQGSEA. Trimming took off 5 bases at V and 6 bases at J, with 11 bases between the two ends. The length of the CDR3 is 11 residues. The CDR3 loop reads CSVREGGEQYF. In DNA, the CDR3 is TGCAGCGTTCGAGAAGGGGGCGAGCAGTACTTC.

The CDR3 spells CASSLGTGFYNEQFF. CDR3 bases: TGTGCCAGTAGTCTCGGGACAGGGTTCTACAATGAGCAGTTCTTC. The chain uses TRBV19 and TRBJ2-1, with 9 bases identical to TRBD1. Trimming at V came to 5 bases and at J to 3 bases, leaving 5 bases not matched to a gene. CDR3 length equals 15 residues. CDR1 and CDR2 from the germline V gene are LNHDA and SQIVND (reference sequence).

The chain combines TRBV7-2 with TRBJ2-7; D not certain. From germline, CDR1 is SGHTA and CDR2 FQGNSA. The CDR3 is made up of 14 amino acids. The germline V and J ends were trimmed by 5 bases and 7 bases, with 18 bases remaining between them. CDR3 protein: CASSPFDRMREQYF. CDR3 in DNA: TGTGCCAGCAGCCCCTTTGATAGAATGAGAGAGCAGTACTTC.

The rearrangement uses TRBV7-2 and TRBJ2-7; the match to TRBD2 covers 8 bases. The CDR3 covers 16 residues. The trim removed 2 bases at V and 5 bases at J, leaving 11 bases unmatched. Germline CDR1 reads SGHTA; CDR2 reads FQGNSA. Here the CDR3 reads CASSLFLGLGQNEQYF. In DNA form, the CDR3 reads TGTGCCAGCAGCTTATTTTTGGGACTAGGGCAGAACGAGCAGTACTTC.